A selection of T cell receptor beta chains follows, all from one sample in a study of blood T cells in healthy people across ages. TCRdb passed the 5' RACE reads through MiXCR, listing each CDR3 protein once. Of 1.5 million to 2 million distinct CDR3 sequences detected, 28% appear once; the ten largest clones hold 7.7%. Material for sequencing was blood. Receptors originate from a woman aged 25 to 39 in good health. The CDR3 runs from the conserved cysteine through the conserved F or W. Each record gives: J gene, D gene, V gene, clone size, CDR3 protein, CDR3 DNA. D genes are given only for firm matches. Only part of the rows carry a size: once, few, many, or a class if the clone is expanded.

J: TRBJ1-4
D: -
V: TRBV7-9
size: -
CDR3: CASSPRGIRDTSTNEKLFF
DNA: TGTGCCAGCAGCCCTAGAGGGATCCGGGACACCTCAACTAATGAAAAACTGTTTTTT

J: TRBJ1-2
D: TRBD1
V: TRBV12-3/TRBV12-4
size: many
CDR3: CASRGTAQYRYTF
DNA: TGTGCCAGCAGGGGGACAGCCCAGTATCGCTACACCTTC

J: TRBJ1-2
D: -
V: TRBV9
size: -
CDR3: CASSVGVTGNYGYTF
DNA: TGTGCCAGCAGCGTAGGGGTTACAGGGAACTATGGCTACACCTTC

J: TRBJ1-5
D: -
V: TRBV12-3/TRBV12-4
size: few
CDR3: CASRQGHVGDQPQHF
DNA: TGTGCCAGCAGGCAAGGTCACGTAGGGGATCAGCCCCAGCATTTT

J: TRBJ2-5
D: -
V: TRBV5-1
size: -
CDR3: CASSLDSVRGNEQYF
DNA: TGCGCCAGCAGCTTGGATAGCGTCCGTGGTAATGAGCAGTACTTC

J: TRBJ1-4
D: TRBD1
V: TRBV27
size: -
CDR3: CASSLNRGGGEKLFF
DNA: TGTGCCAGCAGTTTGAACAGGGGAGGAGGTGAAAAACTGTTTTTT

J: TRBJ1-1
D: -
V: TRBV28
size: -
CDR3: CASSLTGPRRSEAFF
DNA: TGTGCCAGCAGTTTGACGGGACCCCGGAGGTCTGAAGCTTTCTTT

J: TRBJ2-5
D: -
V: TRBV20-1
size: few
CDR3: CSARKPGVRQETQYF
DNA: TGCAGTGCTAGAAAGCCGGGCGTTAGGCAAGAGACCCAGTACTTC

J: TRBJ2-1
D: TRBD2
V: TRBV6-5
size: -
CDR3: CACTKLAGNYEQFF
DNA: TGTGCCTGCACCAAACTAGCGGGAAACTATGAGCAGTTCTTC

J: TRBJ2-3
D: TRBD2
V: TRBV24-1
size: -
CDR3: CATSDTAGGTDTQYF
DNA: TGTGCCACCAGTGATACAGCGGGGGGCACAGATACGCAGTATTTT

J: TRBJ2-1
D: TRBD2
V: TRBV5-1
size: few
CDR3: CASLGLAGGPRNEQFF
DNA: TGCGCCAGCCTGGGACTAGCGGGAGGGCCTAGAAATGAGCAGTTCTTC

J: TRBJ1-2
D: -
V: TRBV27
size: -
CDR3: CASSLSINYGYTF
DNA: TGTGCCAGCAGTTTAAGTATTAACTATGGCTACACCTTC

J: TRBJ2-7
D: -
V: TRBV7-2
size: once
CDR3: CASSLGGHTVYEQYF
DNA: TGTGCCAGCAGCTTAGGAGGACACACAGTTTACGAGCAGTACTTC

J: TRBJ1-5
D: TRBD1
V: TRBV6-4
size: many
CDR3: CASSGTADQPQHF
DNA: TGTGCCAGCTCCGGGACAGCGGATCAGCCCCAGCATTTT

J: TRBJ2-7
D: -
V: TRBV3-1
size: -
CDR3: CASSQGTVYEQYF
DNA: TGTGCCAGCAGCCAAGGGACTGTCTACGAGCAGTACTTC

J: TRBJ1-5
D: -
V: TRBV2
size: many
CDR3: CASRQGYQPQHF
DNA: TGTGCCAGCAGACAGGGTTATCAGCCCCAGCATTTT

J: TRBJ2-7
D: TRBD1
V: TRBV18
size: -
CDR3: CASSDRERSYEQYF
DNA: TGTGCCAGCTCGGACAGGGAACGGTCCTACGAGCAGTACTTC

J: TRBJ2-7
D: -
V: TRBV20-1
size: few
CDR3: CSAKTTYGSYEQYF
DNA: TGCAGTGCAAAAACAACTTACGGCTCCTACGAGCAGTACTTC

J: TRBJ2-7
D: -
V: TRBV7-2
size: once
CDR3: CAGSRDGTYEQYF
DNA: TGTGCCGGCAGCCGGGACGGGACCTACGAGCAGTACTTC

J: TRBJ2-6
D: -
V: TRBV4-1
size: -
CDR3: CASTIISGANVLTF
DNA: TGCGCCAGCACCATCATCTCTGGGGCCAACGTCCTGACTTTC

J: TRBJ1-2
D: -
V: TRBV29-1
size: many
CDR3: CSGAEGGGYTF
DNA: TGCAGCGGTGCGGAGGGAGGCGGCTACACCTTC

J: TRBJ1-2
D: -
V: TRBV3-1
size: few
CDR3: CASSPTDGGYTF
DNA: TGTGCCAGCAGCCCAACGGACGGCGGCTACACCTTC

J: TRBJ2-1
D: -
V: TRBV7-3
size: many
CDR3: CASSETRGNEQFF
DNA: TGTGCCAGCAGCGAGACTAGAGGCAATGAGCAGTTCTTC

J: TRBJ2-3
D: TRBD2
V: TRBV6-1
size: -
CDR3: CASSVTSGGMDTQYF
DNA: TGTGCCAGCAGTGTAACTAGCGGGGGGATGGATACGCAGTATTTT

J: TRBJ2-1
D: TRBD2
V: TRBV7-2
size: -
CDR3: CASSLSGRGIYNEQFF
DNA: TGTGCCAGCAGCTTAAGCGGGAGGGGCATTTACAATGAGCAGTTCTTC

J: TRBJ1-1
D: -
V: TRBV10-3
size: -
CDR3: CAIRDTQGPVTEAFF
DNA: TGTGCCATCAGGGACACCCAGGGGCCTGTCACTGAAGCTTTCTTT

J: TRBJ2-1
D: TRBD2
V: TRBV5-1
size: -
CDR3: CASRGAGTSGYNEQFF
DNA: TGCGCCAGCCGAGGGGCCGGGACTAGCGGTTACAATGAGCAGTTCTTC

J: TRBJ2-5
D: -
V: TRBV20-1
size: -
CDR3: CSVDAGGVWETQYF
DNA: TGCAGTGTAGACGCTGGCGGGGTATGGGAGACCCAGTACTTC

J: TRBJ1-2
D: TRBD1
V: TRBV6-5
size: -
CDR3: CASQRQSGQLNYGYTF
DNA: TGTGCCAGCCAACGTCAATCGGGACAGCTTAACTATGGCTACACCTTC

J: TRBJ2-3
D: -
V: TRBV5-1
size: few
CDR3: CASSAGTNGDTQYF
DNA: TGCGCCAGCTCAGCAGGGACCAACGGAGATACGCAGTATTTT

J: TRBJ2-1
D: -
V: TRBV3-1
size: -
CDR3: CTSSQSTRGYSEQFF
DNA: TGTACCAGCAGCCAATCAACGAGGGGGTACTCTGAGCAGTTCTTC

J: TRBJ2-1
D: TRBD1
V: TRBV12-3/TRBV12-4
size: -
CDR3: CAGGRGSNEQFF
DNA: TGTGCCGGGGGCAGGGGGTCCAATGAGCAGTTCTTC

J: TRBJ2-3
D: -
V: TRBV18
size: few
CDR3: CASSPDRDTQYF
DNA: TGTGCCAGCTCACCCGATCGAGATACGCAGTATTTT

J: TRBJ2-5
D: TRBD1
V: TRBV2
size: -
CDR3: CASSHRGGETQYF
DNA: TGTGCCAGCAGTCACAGGGGCGGAGAGACCCAGTACTTC

J: TRBJ1-1
D: -
V: TRBV6-5
size: few
CDR3: CASSSVVSEGGAFF
DNA: TGTGCCAGCAGTTCTGTGGTATCGGAAGGTGGAGCTTTCTTT

J: TRBJ1-5
D: -
V: TRBV18
size: -
CDR3: CASSQDWNQPQHF
DNA: TGTGCCAGCTCACAGGATTGGAATCAGCCCCAGCATTTT

J: TRBJ2-5
D: -
V: TRBV28
size: many
CDR3: CASRTGLETQYF
DNA: TGTGCCAGCAGAACAGGGTTGGAGACCCAGTACTTC

J: TRBJ2-5
D: -
V: TRBV5-5
size: -
CDR3: CASSLSLLETQYF
DNA: TGTGCCAGCAGCTTGAGTTTATTGGAGACCCAGTACTTC

J: TRBJ1-5
D: TRBD1
V: TRBV7-2
size: -
CDR3: CASSPTTGARQPQHF
DNA: TGTGCCAGCAGCCCAACCACAGGGGCCCGTCAGCCCCAGCATTTT

J: TRBJ2-7
D: TRBD2
V: TRBV7-2
size: many
CDR3: CASSQGLLSYEQYF
DNA: TGTGCCAGCAGCCAGGGACTATTGTCCTACGAGCAGTACTTC

J: TRBJ2-4
D: TRBD2
V: TRBV12-3/TRBV12-4
size: -
CDR3: CASRLTSGGAKAKNIQYF
DNA: TGTGCCAGCAGGCTGACTAGCGGGGGGGCTAAGGCCAAAAACATTCAGTACTTC

J: TRBJ2-7
D: -
V: TRBV29-1
size: many
CDR3: CSVENSLGSYEQYF
DNA: TGCAGCGTTGAAAACTCGCTAGGCTCCTACGAGCAGTACTTC

J: TRBJ2-1
D: -
V: TRBV21-1
size: few
CDR3: CASSTVRDRGSYNEQFF
DNA: TGTGCCAGCAGCACTGTCCGGGACAGGGGATCCTACAATGAGCAGTTCTTC

J: TRBJ2-3
D: -
V: TRBV4-3
size: few
CDR3: CANARREKLAQDSTDTQYF
DNA: TGCGCCAACGCTCGTCGGGAGAAGCTAGCGCAGGATAGCACAGATACGCAGTATTTT

J: TRBJ2-7
D: -
V: TRBV7-2
size: few
CDR3: CASSRDPTPSYEQYF
DNA: TGTGCCAGCAGCCGTGACCCTACCCCCAGCTACGAGCAGTACTTC

J: TRBJ2-5
D: -
V: TRBV6-5
size: -
CDR3: CASSYERETQYF
DNA: TGTGCCAGCAGTTACGAGAGAGAGACCCAGTACTTC

J: TRBJ2-1
D: TRBD2
V: TRBV27
size: few
CDR3: CASSVRLAGDDNEQFF
DNA: TGTGCCAGCAGTGTCAGACTAGCGGGAGATGACAATGAGCAGTTCTTC

J: TRBJ2-1
D: TRBD2
V: TRBV29-1
size: many
CDR3: CSVPGLAGLYNEQFF
DNA: TGCAGCGTCCCTGGACTAGCGGGTCTCTACAATGAGCAGTTCTTC

J: TRBJ2-1
D: -
V: TRBV5-1
size: few
CDR3: CASSLGRDREQFF
DNA: TGCGCCAGCAGCTTGGGGCGGGATCGGGAGCAGTTCTTC

J: TRBJ1-5
D: -
V: TRBV5-5
size: few
CDR3: CASSFLHDSNQPQHF
DNA: TGTGCCAGCAGCTTTCTCCACGACAGCAATCAGCCCCAGCATTTT

J: TRBJ2-7
D: TRBD1
V: TRBV11-2
size: -
CDR3: CASSFTRDRAPFFYEQYF
DNA: TGTGCCAGCAGCTTCACCCGGGACAGGGCTCCCTTCTTTTACGAGCAGTACTTC

J: TRBJ2-1
D: TRBD2
V: TRBV28
size: many
CDR3: CASSPSLAGGPYNEQFF
DNA: TGTGCCAGCAGTCCTTCTTTAGCGGGGGGGCCCTACAATGAGCAGTTCTTC

J: TRBJ1-1
D: -
V: TRBV15
size: -
CDR3: CATSREFNTEAFF
DNA: TGTGCCACCAGCAGAGAGTTTAACACTGAAGCTTTCTTT

J: TRBJ2-1
D: -
V: TRBV10-3
size: few
CDR3: CAISDPGGRETSGVGEQFF
DNA: TGTGCCATCAGTGACCCAGGGGGCCGGGAAACTAGCGGAGTGGGGGAGCAGTTCTTC

J: TRBJ2-7
D: -
V: TRBV19
size: -
CDR3: CASGVWGRYEQYF
DNA: TGTGCCAGCGGGGTGTGGGGGCGCTACGAGCAGTACTTC

J: TRBJ2-4
D: -
V: TRBV29-1
size: few
CDR3: CSVEDGTTDPNIQYF
DNA: TGCAGCGTTGAAGATGGGACGACAGACCCAAACATTCAGTACTTC

J: TRBJ2-5
D: -
V: TRBV7-2
size: -
CDR3: CVTGAVGGANQETQYF
DNA: TGTGTCACAGGAGCGGTAGGGGGGGCGAACCAAGAGACCCAGTACTTC

J: TRBJ2-6
D: TRBD1
V: TRBV7-9
size: many
CDR3: CASSPRGPSGANVLTF
DNA: TGTGCCAGCAGCCCCAGGGGGCCTTCTGGGGCCAACGTCCTGACTTTC

J: TRBJ2-7
D: TRBD1
V: TRBV3-1
size: -
CDR3: CAGSQRNRGYEQYF
DNA: TGTGCCGGCAGCCAAAGGAACAGGGGCTACGAGCAGTACTTC